This passage covers 13 T cell receptor beta chains from one sample sequenced in a study of T cell clonality in common variable immunodeficiency. Study results and caveats: Reportedly, TCR beta sequences from common variable immunodeficiency showed fewer deletions and N-nucleotide insertions.

Antigen specificity for these receptors is unknown. Only in-frame clones appear in the TCRdb table, and some are missing; sequencing was by immunoSEQ multiplex PCR. Altogether about 26,000 clones were found in the sample, and no singletons occur. Sequencing was done on a sample of peripheral blood mononuclear cells. These receptor sequences come from a human donor with common variable immunodeficiency.

This clone was picked up many times. The read finishes 3 residues shy of the CDR3 end, and the germline J gene is used to complete it. This sequence joins TRBV7-2 and TRBJ1-2; D is ambiguous. The CDR3 is 15 residues long. Per germline, CDR1 SGHTA and CDR2 FQGNSA. The CDR3 loop reads CASSLRASSSGGYTF. CDR3 DNA (partial): TGTGCCAGCAGCTTAAGGGCCTCCTCCTCGGGGGGC. The entire variable domain, with the rest obtained from reference TRBV7-2 and TRBJ1-2, is as follows: GAGVSQSPSNKVTEKGKDVELRCDPISGHTALYWYRQSLGQGLEFLIYFQGNSAPDKSGLPSDRFSAERTGGSVSTLTIQRTQQEDSAVYLCASSLRASSSGGYTFGSGTRLTVV.

This clone occurred many times. The CDR3 end lies 3 residues beyond the end of the read and is filled in from the germline J gene. V and J are TRBV20-1 and TRBJ1-1; tentative D call: TRBD1 (5 bases). V shed 6 bases and J shed 7 bases, with 18 bases lying between them. This CDR3 has 13 amino acids. CDR1 is DFQATT and CDR2 is SNEGSKA in the germline V gene (reference sequence). The part of the CDR3 DNA that was read is TGCAGTGCGGCCCAGGGAAACTACAATGAA. The encoded protein is CSAAQGNYNE. The whole CDR3 sequence reads CSAAQGNYNEAFF.

This clone was seen at least ten times. The read falls 3 residues short of the CDR3 end, and the missing part is taken from the germline J gene. The chain couples TRBV28 to TRBJ2-7; 11 positions agree with TRBD1. In germline, CDR1 is MDHEN, CDR2 SYDVKM. This CDR3 has 15 residues. V lost 2 bases, J lost 3 bases, and 3 bases stayed unmatched. The sequenced CDR3 bases are TGTGCCAGCAGTTTAACCGGGACAGGGGGCTACGAG. This encodes CASSLTGTGGYE. The whole CDR3 protein is CASSLTGTGGYEQYF.

This clone was seen ten or more times. Sequencing ends 3 residues short of the CDR3 end; the germline J gene provides the rest. The chain links TRBV2 to TRBJ2-7, with 10 bases lining up with TRBD2. The CDR3 sequence is 15 residues long. With V trimmed by 8 bases and J by 5 bases, 12 bases remained unmatched. Germline V gene lookup returns CDR1 SNHLY and CDR2 FYNNEI. The chain's CDR3 is CASVTGAGGPNEQYF. The part of the CDR3 DNA that was read is TGTGCCAGCGTCACTGGAGCGGGAGGGCCCAACGAG.

This clone turned up a few times. Read data end 3 residues before the CDR3 end; the end is taken from the germline J gene. The chain links TRBV18 to TRBJ2-1, with D possibly TRBD2 on 5 matching bases. V gave up 6 bases and J gave up 5 bases, with 14 bases separating them. The CDR3 length is 14 residues. CDR1 and CDR2 from the germline V gene are KGHSH and LQKENI. The covered CDR3 bases are TGTGCCAGCTCCTCAGCCGGGGTTAACAATGAG. Protein: CASSSAGVNNE. The CDR3 in its entirety is CASSSAGVNNEQFF.

This clone was detected many times. The observed sequence ends 3 residues before the CDR3 terminus, with the missing tail filled in from the germline J gene. This chain connects TRBV18 to TRBJ2-2; no definite D call. Per the germline V gene, CDR1 is KGHSH and CDR2 is LQKENI. The ends were cut back, 4 bases at V and 7 bases at J, with 10 bases in the middle. This CDR3 comprises 13 residues. The CDR3 DNA, read in part, is TGTGCCAGCTCACTTTCCTTGTTCGGGGAG. Amino acid sequence: CASSLSLFGE. The full CDR3 reads CASSLSLFGELFF.

As regards this clone: The read falls 3 residues short of the CDR3 end, and the missing part is taken from the germline J gene. The chain uses TRBV19 and TRBJ1-5, with TRBD1 identical over 11 bases. Looked up from germline, CDR1 is LNHDA and CDR2 is SQIVND (reference sequence). The trim removed 1 base at V and 1 base at J, leaving 0 bases unmatched. CDR3 size: 16 residues. CDR3 protein: CASSIGDRGSNQPQHF. Incomplete CDR3 DNA: TGTGCCAGTAGTATAGGGGACAGGGGGAGCAATCAGCCC.

As for this clone: The CDR3 goes on 3 residues after the read ends, and that part is filled in from the germline J gene. The chain combines TRBV10-2 with TRBJ2-7, with D perhaps TRBD2 (6 bases). Germline CDR1 and CDR2: WSHSY and SAAADI. This CDR3 region has 15 residues. V lost 3 bases, J lost 2 bases, and 14 bases lay in between. The CDR3 reads CASSELVAVTYEQYF. Incomplete CDR3 DNA: TGCGCCAGCAGTGAATTGGTAGCGGTAACCTACGAG.

This clone was found many times. The CDR3 loop is CSAQRDLRSGANVLTF. CDR3 DNA, as far as it was read: TGCAGTGCCCAAAGGGACTTACGATCTGGGGCCAACGTC. The chain employs TRBV20-1 and TRBJ2-6; D might be TRBD2 (6 bases). The read comes to an end 3 residues before the CDR3 does, leaving the germline J gene to fill in the end. CDR1 is DFQATT, CDR2 SNEGSKA, per germline (reference sequence). This CDR3 region has 16 residues. V lost 6 bases, J lost 1 base, and 16 bases lay in between.

In regard to this clone: The read halts 3 residues ahead of the CDR3 end, with the missing end drawn from the germline J gene. The chain uses TRBV7-2 and TRBJ1-4, with D unclear. Per the germline V gene, CDR1 is SGHTA and CDR2 is FQGNSA. Trimming took off 1 base at V and 7 bases at J, with 10 bases between the two ends. The CDR3 is made up of 14 amino acids. CDR3 in amino acids: CASSLGTGSEKLFF. Partial CDR3 DNA: TGTGCCAGCAGCTTAGGGACGGGGTCTGAAAAA.

This clone showed up just a few times. The CDR3 goes on 3 residues after the read ends, and that part is filled in from the germline J gene. This chain joins TRBV2 and TRBJ2-7; D is tentatively TRBD1 or TRBD2 (5 bases each). V dropped 7 bases and J dropped 0 bases, with 13 bases sitting between them. This CDR3 region has 14 residues. Germline CDR1 is SNHLY and CDR2 is FYNNEI. CDR3: CASTRAGSSYEQYF. The DNA read from the CDR3 is TGTGCCAGCACTAGGGCAGGGAGCTCCTACGAG.

This clone was seen at least ten times. The observed sequence ends 3 residues before the CDR3 terminus, with the missing tail filled in from the germline J gene. The same CDR3 also results from other DNA sequences found in this sample. V gene TRBV7-9 combines with J gene TRBJ1-2; a weak D match, TRBD1 (6 bases). Trimming removed 3 bases from V and 7 bases from J, with 12 bases in between. From germline, CDR1 is SEHNR and CDR2 FQNEAQ (reference sequence). CDR3 size: 13 residues. The part of the CDR3 DNA that was read is TGTGCCAGCAGCTTCCCAGGGGCTTCTGGC. It yields the protein CASSFPGASG. The full CDR3 protein reads CASSFPGASGYTF.

This clone occurred a few times. From the germline J gene comes the end of the CDR3, since the read stops 3 residues before it. The V gene is TRBV7-2, the J gene TRBJ1-6, with 7 positions matching TRBD1. The germline CDR1 and CDR2 sequences are SGHTA and FQGNSA. V shed 5 bases and J 4 bases; nucleotides not matched to a gene: 5. This CDR3 spans 15 amino acids. Here the CDR3 reads CASSLTTGYNSPLHF. The part of the CDR3 DNA that was read is TGTGCCAGCAGCCTCACGACAGGGTATAATTCACCC. The full variable domain, completed using reference TRBV7-2 and TRBJ1-6, is GAGVSQSPSNKVTEKGKDVELRCDPISGHTALYWYRQSLGQGLEFLIYFQGNSAPDKSGLPSDRFSAERTGGSVSTLTIQRTQQEDSAVYLCASSLTTGYNSPLHFGNGTRLTVT.